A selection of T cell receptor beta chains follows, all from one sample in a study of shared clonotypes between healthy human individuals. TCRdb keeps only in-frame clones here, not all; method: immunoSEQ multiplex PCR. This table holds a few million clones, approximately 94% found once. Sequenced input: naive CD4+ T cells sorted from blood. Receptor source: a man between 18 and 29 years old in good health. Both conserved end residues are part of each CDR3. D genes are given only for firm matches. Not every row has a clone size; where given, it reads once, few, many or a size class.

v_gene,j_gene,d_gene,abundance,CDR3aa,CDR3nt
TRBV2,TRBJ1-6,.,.,CASSTGNSPLHF,TGTGCCAGCAGTACCGGTAATTCACCCCTCCACTTT
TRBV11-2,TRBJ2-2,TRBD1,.,CASRGTVNTGELFF,TGTGCCAGCAGGGGGACAGTTAACACCGGGGAGCTGTTTTTT
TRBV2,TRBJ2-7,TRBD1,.,CASSRQGFNEQYF,TGTGCCAGCAGTCGACAGGGGTTCAACGAGCAGTACTTC
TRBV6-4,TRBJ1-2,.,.,CASSGGPGGYGYTF,TGTGCCAGCAGTGGGGGACCCGGCGGCTATGGCTACACCTTC
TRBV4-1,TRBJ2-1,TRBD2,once,CASTPTIVLRGGDNEQFF,TGCGCCAGCACCCCAACTATTGTCTTGCGGGGGGGCGACAATGAGCAGTTCTTC
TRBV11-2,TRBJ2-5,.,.,CASSLVSIQETQYF,TGTGCCAGCAGCTTAGTCTCAATCCAAGAGACCCAGTACTTC
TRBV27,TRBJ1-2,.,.,CASSLSDTNYGYTF,TGTGCCAGCAGTTTATCGGACACGAACTATGGCTACACCTTC
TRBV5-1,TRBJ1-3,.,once,CASSSTDSGNTIYF,TGCGCCAGCAGCTCCACCGACTCTGGAAACACCATATATTTT
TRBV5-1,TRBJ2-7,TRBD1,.,CASSLERAGGEQYF,TGCGCCAGCAGCTTGGAGAGGGCAGGGGGTGAGCAGTACTTC
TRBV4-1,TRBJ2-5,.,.,CASRGDPLGAQYF,TGCGCCAGCCGCGGTGACCCACTAGGGGCCCAGTACTTC
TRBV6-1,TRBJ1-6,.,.,CASSLPESNNSPLHF,TGTGCCAGCAGCCTACCGGAAAGTAATAATTCACCCCTCCACTTT
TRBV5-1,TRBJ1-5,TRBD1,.,CASSFGTGPYSNQPQHF,TGCGCCAGCAGCTTCGGGACAGGACCTTATAGCAATCAGCCCCAGCATTTT
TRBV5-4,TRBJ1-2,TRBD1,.,CASSLGQGALGYTF,TGTGCCAGCAGCTTGGGCCAGGGGGCGCTTGGCTACACCTTC
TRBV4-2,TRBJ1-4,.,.,CASSPDGGKLFF,TGTGCCAGCAGCCCGGACGGGGGAAAACTGTTTTTT
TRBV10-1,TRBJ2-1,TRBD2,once,CASSGDGTSGYNEQFF,TGCGCCAGCAGTGGGGATGGGACTAGCGGGTACAATGAGCAGTTCTTC
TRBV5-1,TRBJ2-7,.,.,CASSFPGAYEQYF,TGCGCCAGCAGCTTCCCGGGTGCCTACGAGCAGTACTTC
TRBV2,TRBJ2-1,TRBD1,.,CAISTVGQGAWEQFF,TGTGCCATCTCAACCGTCGGACAGGGGGCGTGGGAGCAGTTCTTC
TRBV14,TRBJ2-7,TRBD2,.,CASSRGLAGAFSYEQYF,TGTGCCAGCAGCCGGGGACTAGCGGGAGCATTCTCCTACGAGCAGTACTTC
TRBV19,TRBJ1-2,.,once,CASSTDILGGYTF,TGTGCCAGTAGTACCGACATCCTTGGGGGCTACACCTTC
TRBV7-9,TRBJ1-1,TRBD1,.,CASSRQGASTEAFF,TGTGCCAGCAGCCGACAGGGGGCGAGTACTGAAGCTTTCTTT
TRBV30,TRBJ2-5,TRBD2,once,CAWSVHSGGVETQYF,TGTGCCTGGAGTGTACATAGCGGGGGCGTTGAGACCCAGTACTTC
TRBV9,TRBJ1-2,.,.,CASSNQVGGTGGYTF,TGTGCCAGCAGCAACCAGGTTGGGGGGACCGGTGGCTACACCTTC
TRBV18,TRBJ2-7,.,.,CASSPRGYGYEQYF,TGTGCCAGCTCACCACGGGGGTACGGCTACGAGCAGTACTTC
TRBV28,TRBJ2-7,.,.,CASSLSGTRNEQYF,TGTGCCAGCAGTCTGTCCGGGACGCGCAACGAGCAGTACTTC
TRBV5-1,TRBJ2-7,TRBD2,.,CASSPTPTGGSWEQYF,TGCGCCAGCAGCCCAACCCCAACGGGAGGTTCTTGGGAGCAGTACTTC
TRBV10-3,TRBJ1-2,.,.,CAIRGGQDGYTF,TGTGCCATCAGAGGGGGACAAGATGGCTACACCTTC
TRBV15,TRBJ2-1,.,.,CATSSRTRGNEQFF,TGTGCCACCAGCTCCCGAACCAGGGGCAATGAGCAGTTCTTC
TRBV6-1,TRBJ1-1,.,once,CASKQLGGTEAFF,TGTGCCAGCAAACAACTCGGGGGCACTGAAGCTTTCTTT
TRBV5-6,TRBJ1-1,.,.,CASSFGIGGNTEAFF,TGTGCCAGCAGCTTTGGGATTGGCGGGAACACTGAAGCTTTCTTT
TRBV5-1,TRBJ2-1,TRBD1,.,CASSPGGTGGRNINEQFF,TGCGCCAGCAGCCCCGGTGGGACAGGGGGCCGGAATATCAATGAGCAGTTCTTC
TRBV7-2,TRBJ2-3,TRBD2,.,CASSSRSGGAGTQYF,TGTGCCAGCAGCTCCCGTAGCGGGGGGGCTGGTACGCAGTATTTT
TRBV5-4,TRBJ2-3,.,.,CASSGPWTDTDTQYF,TGTGCCAGCAGCGGGCCTTGGACAGACACAGATACGCAGTATTTT
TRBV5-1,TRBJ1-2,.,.,CASSSEANYGYTF,TGCGCCAGCAGCTCAGAAGCTAACTATGGCTACACCTTC
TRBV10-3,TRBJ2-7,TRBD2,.,CAISEQSLAGAHEQYF,TGTGCCATCAGTGAGCAATCCCTAGCGGGAGCCCACGAGCAGTACTTC
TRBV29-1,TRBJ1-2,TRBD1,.,CSVERQGDSYGYTF,TGCAGCGTTGAAAGACAGGGCGACAGCTATGGCTACACCTTC
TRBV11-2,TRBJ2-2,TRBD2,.,CASRLLAGDITGELFF,TGTGCCAGCAGGCTCCTAGCGGGAGATATCACCGGGGAGCTGTTTTTT
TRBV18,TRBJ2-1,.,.,CASSLLAGEQFF,TGTGCCAGCTCACTCCTAGCCGGTGAGCAGTTCTTC
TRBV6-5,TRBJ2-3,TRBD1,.,CASRRGREDTQYF,TGTGCCAGCAGAAGGGGGCGCGAAGATACGCAGTATTTT
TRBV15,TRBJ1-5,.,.,CATSRGVLSNQPQHF,TGTGCCACCAGCAGAGGGGTTTTGAGTAATCAGCCCCAGCATTTT
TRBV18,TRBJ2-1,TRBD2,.,CASSPPGLAGSYNEQFF,TGTGCCAGCTCACCACCGGGACTAGCGGGGTCCTACAATGAGCAGTTCTTC